This T cell receptor (beta chain) came from a study of immune characterization of retroperitoneal liposarcoma. V lost 6 bases and J lost 2; bases outside the gene matches: 8. Germline V CDR1 and CDR2: MNHNY, SVGAGI (reference sequence). The CDR3 extends over 17 amino acids. TCRdb re-derived calls from the PCR reads in MiXCR, one entry per CDR3 protein. Of some 10,000 distinct CDR3 sequences in the sample, less than 40% are singletons; the top ten hold roughly 25%. The sequenced sample was tumor tissue. This chain joins TRBV6-6 and TRBJ2-6, with 9 bases matching TRBD1. This sequence was found in a male donor with retroperitoneal liposarcoma. The CDR3: CASRDSTGGPGANVLTF. CDR3 nucleotide sequence: TGTGCCAGCAGGGACAGTACAGGGGGCCCTGGGGCCAACGTCCTGACTTTC.